Below are 5 T cell receptor beta chains sequenced from a single sample in a study of T cell responses to AZD1222 COVID-19 vaccine. This table comes from immunoSEQ multiplex PCR, and its TCRdb copy is limited to in-frame clones, with some not included. The sample gives 150,000 to 200,000 clones, approximately 92% of which show up once; around 2.3% is in the top ten. Sequences were derived from peripheral blood, sampled on day 0 of AZD1222 vaccination. The receptors stem from an adult in good health.

The chain links TRBV7-3 to TRBJ2-7; either TRBD1 or TRBD2 may supply D (7 bases each). Germline CDR1 and CDR2: SGHTA and FQGTGA. The CDR3 covers 15 residues. The ends were cut back, 2 bases at V and 5 bases at J, with 16 bases in the middle. The CDR3 DNA reads TGTGCCAGCAGCTTAGCCCAGGGGGAGGGTAACGAGCAGTACTTC. Residues: CASSLAQGEGNEQYF.

The genes are TRBV10-3 and TRBJ2-7, with D possibly matching TRBD1 (5 bases). This CDR3 contains 13 residues. The germline V gene has CDR1 ENHRY and CDR2 SYGVKD. The ends were cut back, 3 bases at V and 4 bases at J, with 10 bases in the middle. The CDR3 nucleotides are TGTGCCATCAGTGACCTCAGGGAATACGAGCAGTACTTC. Encoded protein: CAISDLREYEQYF.

The J gene is TRBJ2-1, the V gene TRBV4-2; tentatively, D is TRBD1 or TRBD2 (5 bases each). V lost 5 bases to trimming and J lost 6 bases, with 20 bases between them. CDR3 size: 16 residues. Germline values: CDR1 LGHNA, CDR2 YNFKEQ. The CDR3 coding sequence is TGTGCCAGCAGCACCTCCTGGGACCCCCAGGGCAATGAGCAGTTCTTC. Protein product: CASSTSWDPQGNEQFF.

This clone was seen just once. The J gene is TRBJ1-4, the V gene TRBV28, with TRBD1 matching 8 bases. J was trimmed by 6 bases and V by 4 bases; bases with no gene match: 7. The germline V gene encodes CDR1 MDHEN and CDR2 SYDVKM. The CDR3 totals 15 residues. The CDR3 DNA follows: TGTGCCAGCAGTTCGCCCGGGACAGGAGATGAAAAACTGTTTTTT. It yields the protein CASSSPGTGDEKLFF.

The chain uses TRBV4-2 and TRBJ1-1; possibly TRBD1 for D (5 bases). This CDR3 has 16 amino acids. Looked up from germline, CDR1 is LGHNA and CDR2 is YNFKEQ. V shed 2 bases and J shed 6 bases, with 19 bases lying between them. The CDR3 DNA sequence: TGTGCCAGCAGCCAATTAAACCTCGGGACGGCATCTGAAGCTTTCTTT. Encoded protein: CASSQLNLGTASEAFF.